The 10 T cell receptor beta chains given below trace back to one sample, sequenced in a study of T cell responses to AZD1222 COVID-19 vaccine. TCRdb's table, derived via immunoSEQ multiplex PCR, lists solely in-frame clones and lacks some. The sample lists some 60,000 clones, around three quarters occurring once. The starting material was peripheral blood, obtained 28 days after the second AZD1222 dose. The receptors were sampled from an adult who received the AZD1222 COVID-19 vaccine.

This chain uses TRBV28 with TRBJ1-2; possibly TRBD1 for D (5 bases). Germline CDR1 MDHEN, CDR2 SYDVKM. Between the trimmed V and J ends, which lost 5 bases and 8 bases, there was a span of 18 bases. The CDR3 is 14 residues long. CDR3: CASSQGGGRTGYTF. In DNA form, the CDR3 reads TGTGCCAGCAGTCAGGGAGGTGGGCGAACGGGCTACACCTTC.

The chain joins TRBV7-9 to TRBJ2-3; 9 nucleotides match TRBD2. V lost 3 bases and J lost 6; bases outside the gene matches: 4. Germline CDR1 and CDR2: SEHNR and FQNEAQ (reference sequence). There are 14 residues in the CDR3. The CDR3 protein is CASSFSGGGDTQYF. DNA of the CDR3: TGTGCCAGCAGCTTTAGCGGGGGTGGCGATACGCAGTATTTT.

V gene TRBV2 combines with J gene TRBJ1-2; tentatively, D is TRBD1 (5 bases). The germline CDR1 and CDR2 sequences are SNHLY and FYNNEI. Trimming stripped 1 base from V and 0 bases from J, with 9 bases between. CDR3 size: 15 residues. The DNA for the CDR3 is TGTGCCAGCAGTGAAGATATCAGGGCTAACTATGGCTACACCTTC. It translates to CASSEDIRANYGYTF.

This chain uses TRBV6-6 with TRBJ2-4; either TRBD1 or TRBD2 may supply D (5 bases each). Germline V gene lookup returns CDR1 MNHNY and CDR2 SVGAGI (reference sequence). V dropped 6 bases and J dropped 8 bases, with 20 bases sitting between them. The CDR3 totals 15 residues. The CDR3 sequence: CASRQRTGPMDIQYF. The DNA of the CDR3 is TGTGCCAGCAGACAGCGAACGGGGCCTATGGACATTCAGTACTTC.

This chain links TRBV6-1 with TRBJ2-5; D unresolved. Germline V gives CDR1 MNHNS, CDR2 SASEGT. This CDR3 is 13 amino acids long. V lost 6 bases and J 3 bases, leaving 11 bases between the germline ends. The CDR3 DNA reads as TGTGCCAGCAGCGACGACCCAGAAGAGACCCAGTACTTC. Its translation: CASSDDPEETQYF.

The chain recombines TRBV27 with TRBJ2-5; D call uncertain. V was pared by 0 bases and J by 1 base, with 9 bases between. The CDR3 covers 15 residues. CDR1 is MNHEY, CDR2 SMNVEV, per germline (reference sequence). The CDR3 sequence is CASSLSRQAQETQYF. The CDR3 nucleotides are TGTGCCAGCAGTTTATCGCGGCAGGCCCAAGAGACCCAGTACTTC.

The J gene is TRBJ2-1, the V gene TRBV11-1; weak D call: TRBD1 (5 bases). Germline V CDR1 and CDR2: SGHAT, FQDESV (reference sequence). The germline V and J ends were trimmed by 4 bases and 6 bases, with 16 bases remaining between them. CDR3 length equals 15 residues. The CDR3 bases are TGTGCCAGCAGCTCCCCAGGTTCAGGGATCAATGAGCAGTTCTTC. Amino acid sequence: CASSSPGSGINEQFF.

The V gene is TRBV6-5, the J gene TRBJ1-6; D is ambiguous. CDR1 is MNHEY, CDR2 SVGAGI, per germline. The ends were cut back, 6 bases at V and 7 bases at J, with 4 bases in the middle. The CDR3 is made up of 11 amino acids. The CDR3, as DNA: TGTGCCAGCAGGGTAAATTCACCCCTCCACTTT. Translation gives CASRVNSPLHF.

The rearrangement uses TRBV4-1 and TRBJ1-3; unclear D gene. Trimming cost V 0 bases and J 0 bases, with 15 bases left between them. The CDR3 loop spans 18 amino acids. Germline V gives CDR1 MGHRA, CDR2 YSYEKL. For the CDR3, the DNA is TGCGCCAGCAGCCAAGATCAAATAGGAGTTTTCTCTGGAAACACCATATATTTT. This translates into CASSQDQIGVFSGNTIYF.

The chain has TRBV28 and TRBJ1-4; 7 bases fit TRBD1. The CDR3 loop spans 16 amino acids. V lost 4 bases and J lost 3; bases outside the gene matches: 8. The germline V gene encodes CDR1 MDHEN and CDR2 SYDVKM. In nucleotides, the CDR3 is TGTGCCAGCAGTTCACATGAGACAGGGTCTAATGAAAAACTGTTTTTT. Translating gives CASSSHETGSNEKLFF.